This entry lists 25 T cell receptor beta chains sequenced from one sample in a study of cytomegalovirus exposure and HLA in healthy donors. Primers for the PCR totalled 60 Vbeta and 13 Jbeta. Measured with immunoSEQ multiplex PCR; TCRdb has only the in-frame clones, and not every one. The profile shows about 130,000 clones, around 77% of them singletons. Material: PBMCs. The receptors originated from a male donor in good health and CMV-seropositive.

The CDR3 nucleotides read TGTGCCAGCAGTTTACGAGGGTATCAAGACTATGGCTACACCTTC. Its translation: CASSLRGYQDYGYTF. This chain joins TRBV27 and TRBJ1-2; no clear D gene. V dropped 2 bases and J dropped 3 bases, with 13 bases sitting between them. The germline CDR1 and CDR2 sequences are MNHEY and SMNVEV (reference sequence). This CDR3 region has 15 residues.

The J gene is TRBJ2-5, the V gene TRBV7-2, with TRBD2 identical over 10 bases. The V gene's germline CDR1 is SGHTA and CDR2 FQGNSA. The ends lost 6 bases at V and 5 bases at J; junction bases unmatched: 3. The CDR3 has 13 residues. The CDR3 here is CASSQAGGETQYF. CDR3 sequence (DNA): TGTGCCAGCAGTCAAGCGGGGGGGGAGACCCAGTACTTC.

The rearrangement links TRBV6-5 to TRBJ1-5; no clear D. Germline V gives CDR1 MNHEY, CDR2 SVGAGI. Trimming cost V 6 bases and J 2 bases, with 8 bases left between them. The CDR3 consists of 13 residues. The CDR3 region is CASSPIGNQPQHF. The CDR3 nucleotides are TGTGCCAGCAGCCCCATAGGCAATCAGCCCCAGCATTTT.

The V call is TRBV19, the J call TRBJ2-7, with 7 bases fitting TRBD2. This CDR3 region has 15 residues. The junction had 5 bases not matched to a gene; V was cut back by 1 base and J by 2 bases. The germline CDR1 and CDR2 sequences are LNHDA and SQIVND (reference sequence). CDR3: CASSIAAGATYEQYF. The CDR3 region has the DNA TGTGCCAGTAGTATAGCGGCGGGAGCCACCTACGAGCAGTACTTC.

The chain joins TRBV7-8 to TRBJ2-3, with TRBD2 matching over 9 bases. The CDR3 is 16 residues long. CDR1 is SGHVS, CDR2 FQNEAQ, per germline. With V trimmed by 2 bases and J by 6 bases, 9 bases remained unmatched. CDR3 residues: CASSLRGLARLDTQYF. The CDR3, as DNA: TGTGCCAGCAGCTTAAGGGGACTAGCTCGTTTGGATACGCAGTATTTT.

This clone was seen just once. The genes are TRBV5-1 and TRBJ2-7; possible D gene TRBD1, 5 bases. The CDR3 consists of 15 residues. Germline loops: CDR1 SGHRS, CDR2 YFSETQ. V gave up 0 bases and J gave up 3 bases, with 13 bases separating them. CDR3 bases: TGCGCCAGCAGCTTGGCCGCAGGGATATTCTACGAGCAGTACTTC. Amino acid sequence: CASSLAAGIFYEQYF.

As to this clone: At the DNA level, this CDR3 is encoded by other sequences in the same sample as well. The chain is built from TRBV19 and TRBJ2-6; 8 nucleotides align to TRBD2. The CDR3 loop spans 16 amino acids. V shed 8 bases and J 4 bases; nucleotides not matched to a gene: 10. Germline V gene data show CDR1 as LNHDA and CDR2 as SQIVND (reference sequence). The CDR3 here is CASGRAGGSGANVLTF. The CDR3 bases are TGTGCCAGTGGTAGGGCGGGGGGCTCCGGGGCCAACGTCCTGACTTTC.

The V gene is TRBV5-1, the J gene TRBJ1-2, with TRBD1 as a possible D gene (6 bases). V was trimmed by 3 bases and J by 4 bases, leaving 13 bases between them. This CDR3 spans 14 amino acids. Germline V gives CDR1 SGHRS, CDR2 YFSETQ. The chain's CDR3 is CASSWSRDIYGYTF. Here the CDR3 DNA reads TGCGCCAGCAGCTGGTCCCGGGACATCTATGGCTACACCTTC.

This clone was picked up many times. V is TRBV5-6 and J is TRBJ2-7; maybe TRBD1 (5 bases). Looked up from germline, CDR1 is SGHDT and CDR2 is YYEEEE. The CDR3 extends over 15 amino acids. V was cut by 0 bases and J by 6 bases, with 16 bases left in between. The CDR3, as DNA: TGTGCCAGCAGCTTGGCCGGGCCGCCTAGGGGCGAGCAGTACTTC. Translation gives CASSLAGPPRGEQYF.

This chain joins TRBV6-1 and TRBJ2-3; 9 nucleotides agree with TRBD1. Germline CDR1 MNHNS, CDR2 SASEGT. This CDR3 region has 14 residues. The V and J ends lost 1 base and 4 bases, in that order; junction bases with no gene match: 0. The chain's CDR3 is CASSEGTGADTQYF. CDR3 coding DNA: TGTGCCAGCAGTGAAGGGACAGGGGCAGATACGCAGTATTTT.

The chain uses TRBV29-1 and TRBJ2-6; tentative D call: TRBD1 (6 bases). From germline, CDR1 is SQVTM and CDR2 ANQGSEA. The CDR3 runs 15 residues. The ends were cut back, 5 bases at V and 0 bases at J, with 11 bases in the middle. The CDR3 DNA follows: TGCAGCGTTTCTCAGGGGCTCTCTGGGGCCAACGTCCTGACTTTC. Protein: CSVSQGLSGANVLTF.

CDR3 loop: CASRSGQGGYSGANVLTF. CDR3 bases: TGTGCCAGTAGAAGTGGACAGGGGGGGTACTCTGGGGCCAACGTCCTGACTTTC. V usage is TRBV19 and J usage is TRBJ2-6; 10 positions agree with TRBD1. The germline V gene has CDR1 LNHDA and CDR2 SQIVND (reference sequence). The CDR3 is 18 amino acids. V trimming: 6 bases; J trimming: 0 bases; junction bases outside the gene matches: 8.

The V gene is TRBV4-2, the J gene TRBJ2-1; unclear D gene. V was shortened by 1 base and J by 4 bases, with 14 bases between the two germline ends. CDR3 length: 16 residues. From germline, CDR1 is LGHNA and CDR2 YNFKEQ. CDR3 loop: CASSQVAGDGYNEQFF. DNA for the CDR3: TGTGCCAGCAGCCAAGTAGCCGGTGACGGGTACAATGAGCAGTTCTTC.

V usage is TRBV6-4 and J usage is TRBJ1-6; possible D gene TRBD1, 5 bases. V lost 3 bases and J lost 6, with 12 bases in between. The CDR3 loop spans 15 amino acids. The germline V gene encodes CDR1 MRHNA and CDR2 SNTAGT. The CDR3 sequence: CASSESYGGNSPLHF. CDR3 DNA sequence: TGTGCCAGCAGTGAATCGTACGGGGGTAATTCACCCCTCCACTTT.

In this sample, this clone turned up a few times. The chain is built from TRBV9 and TRBJ2-1, with D possibly matching TRBD2 (7 bases). The CDR3 contains 18 residues. Trimming pared 0 bases from V and 3 bases from J, leaving 19 bases between. Germline loops: CDR1 SGDLS, CDR2 YYNGEE. The CDR3 protein is CASSVGRGRASGYNEQFF. DNA for the CDR3: TGTGCCAGCAGCGTAGGTCGGGGGCGGGCTAGCGGCTACAATGAGCAGTTCTTC. The complete variable domain, with remaining parts taken from reference TRBV9 and TRBJ2-1, reads DSGVTQTPKHLITATGQRVTLRCSPRSGDLSVYWYQQSLDQGLQFLIQYYNGEERAKGNILERFSAQQFPDLHSELNLSSLELGDSALYFCASSVGRGRASGYNEQFFGPGTRLTVL.

This clone has a single count. The V and J genes are TRBV9 and TRBJ2-2; TRBD2 aligns across 12 bases. Germline trimming cut 0 bases from V and 3 bases from J; bases unmatched to any gene: 9. Germline V lookup: CDR1 SGDLS, CDR2 YYNGEE. CDR3 length: 19 residues. In nucleotides, the CDR3 is TGTGCCAGCAGCGTAGCTACTAGCGGGAGGATTTTGGACACCGGGGAGCTGTTTTTT. As protein: CASSVATSGRILDTGELFF.

The chain couples TRBV5-4 to TRBJ1-3; 10 bases agree with TRBD1. Per germline, CDR1 SGHNT and CDR2 YYREEE (reference sequence). V dropped 4 bases and J dropped 2; count of bases not matched to a gene: 3. This CDR3 has 15 residues. The CDR3 is CASSGDRGPGNTIYF. The CDR3 nucleotides read TGTGCCAGCAGCGGGGACAGGGGCCCTGGAAACACCATATATTTT.

This rearrangement joins TRBV7-9 to TRBJ2-5; 8 bases map to TRBD1. The J call may be faulty, since TRBJ2-7 better matches the DNA end. This CDR3 comprises 17 residues. Germline V CDR1 and CDR2: SEHNR, FQNEAQ (reference sequence). The CDR3 is CASSPLGTGAVTYEQYF. CDR3 bases: TGTGCCAGCAGCCCCCTAGGGACAGGCGCCGTTACCTACGAGCAGTACTTC.

A note on this clone: In the same sample, other DNA sequences code for this CDR3. V gene TRBV6-5 combines with J gene TRBJ2-5; 10 nucleotides line up with TRBD1. V gave up 0 bases and J gave up 5 bases; unmatched junction bases: 3. This CDR3 has 15 residues. Germline assignment: CDR1 MNHEY and CDR2 SVGAGI. CDR3 sequence reads: CASSYSRTGGETQYF. In DNA form, the CDR3 reads TGTGCCAGCAGTTACTCGAGGACAGGGGGGGAGACCCAGTACTTC.

The chain carries TRBV2 and TRBJ2-2; weak D call: TRBD2 (7 bases). V was trimmed by 3 bases and J by 4 bases, leaving 18 bases between them. The CDR3 extends over 17 amino acids. Germline loops: CDR1 SNHLY, CDR2 FYNNEI. The CDR3 DNA follows: TGTGCCAGCAGTGATGGTAGGGGGGGGCCGCGCACCGGGGAGCTGTTTTTT. Protein sequence: CASSDGRGGPRTGELFF.

This clone was recorded only once. The chain employs TRBV28 and TRBJ2-1; the match to TRBD2 covers 13 bases. The length of the CDR3 is 16 residues. Germline assignment: CDR1 MDHEN and CDR2 SYDVKM. V gave up 4 bases and J gave up 4 bases; unmatched junction bases: 4. The CDR3 spells CASSSRTSGRYNEQFF. The CDR3 DNA follows: TGTGCCAGCAGTTCACGGACTAGCGGGAGATACAATGAGCAGTTCTTC.

Written as DNA, the CDR3 is TGTGCCAGTAGTAAACTAGCGGGAGATTACAATGAGCAGTTCTTC. Its translation: CASSKLAGDYNEQFF. V gene TRBV19 combines with J gene TRBJ2-1, with TRBD2 identical over 11 bases. Germline assignment: CDR1 LNHDA and CDR2 SQIVND (reference sequence). V dropped 4 bases and J dropped 4; count of bases not matched to a gene: 3. The CDR3 runs 15 residues.

The V call is TRBV27, the J call TRBJ1-1; 9 bases are a match to TRBD1. This CDR3 is built from 14 residues. V trimming: 7 bases; J trimming: 1 base; junction bases outside the gene matches: 4. The germline gives CDR1 MNHEY, CDR2 SMNVEV (reference sequence). The CDR3 reads CASKDRGTNTEAFF. In DNA, the CDR3 is TGTGCCAGCAAAGACAGGGGGACGAACACTGAAGCTTTCTTT.

The chain couples TRBV5-1 to TRBJ1-1, with 7 bases fitting TRBD1. J lost 3 bases, V lost 2 bases, and 4 bases had no gene match. The germline gives CDR1 SGHRS, CDR2 YFSETQ. The CDR3 runs to 14 residues. DNA of the CDR3: TGCGCCAGCAGCTTTAATGGACAGGACACTGAAGCTTTCTTT. Translated, it gives CASSFNGQDTEAFF.

This chain uses TRBV27 with TRBJ1-1; TRBD1 might be the D (6 bases). This CDR3 spans 14 amino acids. In germline, CDR1 is MNHEY, CDR2 SMNVEV (reference sequence). V lost 0 bases and J lost 5, with 10 bases in between. CDR3 DNA sequence: TGTGCCAGCAGTTTATCGGGGGGGCTGACTGAAGCTTTCTTT. This translates into CASSLSGGLTEAFF.